The rows below give T cell receptor beta chains drawn from one sample of a study of blood T cells in healthy people across ages. TCRdb fed the 5' RACE reads into MiXCR, producing one record per CDR3 protein. Altogether 550,000 to 800,000 distinct CDR3 sequences are present, around 21% being singletons, with the ten largest covering 3.5% to 4%. The sample consisted of blood. The receptors shown here come from a man between 70 and 80 years old in good health. Both conserved end residues are part of each CDR3. D genes are given only for firm matches. Size values are once, few and many counts, or a class for expanded clones, and some rows have none.

clone size: few
D gene: .
J gene: TRBJ2-7
V gene: TRBV29-1
CDR3 DNA: TGCAGCGGATTTGCCGCCTCCCTGGGGGAGCAGTACTTC
CDR3 protein: CSGFAASLGEQYF

clone size: .
D gene: .
J gene: TRBJ2-7
V gene: TRBV20-1
CDR3 DNA: TGCAGTGCTAGTTCCTTGGGCGCAGGGGTAGTTGGCGAGCAGTACTTC
CDR3 protein: CSASSLGAGVVGEQYF

clone size: .
D gene: .
J gene: TRBJ2-3
V gene: TRBV29-1
CDR3 DNA: TGCAGCGTTGAAGGTATCGGCGGCACAGATACGCAGTATTTT
CDR3 protein: CSVEGIGGTDTQYF

clone size: .
D gene: TRBD2
J gene: TRBJ2-3
V gene: TRBV2
CDR3 DNA: TGTGCCAGCAGTGAAGTGCTAGCGGGGACTAGCACAGATACGCAGTATTTT
CDR3 protein: CASSEVLAGTSTDTQYF

clone size: few
D gene: TRBD2
J gene: TRBJ2-7
V gene: TRBV20-1
CDR3 DNA: TGCAGTGCTGCCCTACTAGCGGACGAGCAGTACTTC
CDR3 protein: CSAALLADEQYF

clone size: few
D gene: .
J gene: TRBJ1-3
V gene: TRBV3-1
CDR3 DNA: TGTGCCAGCAGCCAAGAATGGAGCTCTGGAAACACCATATATTTT
CDR3 protein: CASSQEWSSGNTIYF

clone size: .
D gene: .
J gene: TRBJ2-3
V gene: TRBV3-1
CDR3 DNA: TGTGCCAGCAGCCGAGCGCTAGGGCAGTCAGATACGCAGTATTTT
CDR3 protein: CASSRALGQSDTQYF

clone size: few
D gene: .
J gene: TRBJ2-7
V gene: TRBV20-1
CDR3 DNA: TGCAGTGCCAAAAGTGGGGCCGAGGAGCGGTTCTTC
CDR3 protein: CSAKSGAEERFF

clone size: .
D gene: TRBD1
J gene: TRBJ1-5
V gene: TRBV7-2
CDR3 DNA: TGTGCCAGCAGCGCTGACAGGGGTTTCGGCAATCAGCCCCAGCATTTT
CDR3 protein: CASSADRGFGNQPQHF

clone size: .
D gene: TRBD1
J gene: TRBJ2-5
V gene: TRBV19
CDR3 DNA: TGTGCCAGTTGCGCAGGGGGTCAAGAGACCCAGTACTTC
CDR3 protein: CASCAGGQETQYF

clone size: .
D gene: .
J gene: TRBJ2-7
V gene: TRBV27
CDR3 DNA: TGTGCCAGCAGTTTATCGGTGGTGGGTGCCTACGAGCAGTACTTC
CDR3 protein: CASSLSVVGAYEQYF

clone size: .
D gene: .
J gene: TRBJ2-5
V gene: TRBV27
CDR3 DNA: TGTGCCAGCAGCAGCAGGGGGACTGTGGAGACCCAGTACTTC
CDR3 protein: CASSSRGTVETQYF

clone size: .
D gene: TRBD1
J gene: TRBJ2-7
V gene: TRBV5-1
CDR3 DNA: TGCGCCAGCAGCTTGGCGGACAGGGGGTACGAGCAGTACTTC
CDR3 protein: CASSLADRGYEQYF

clone size: few
D gene: .
J gene: TRBJ2-4
V gene: TRBV21-1
CDR3 DNA: TGTGCCAGGGGGACTAGCGGGAGGGCAAGGAACATTCAGTACTTC
CDR3 protein: CARGTSGRARNIQYF

clone size: .
D gene: TRBD1
J gene: TRBJ2-7
V gene: TRBV6-2/TRBV6-3
CDR3 DNA: TGTGCCAGCATCGGAGTGGGACAGGGATACGAGCAGTACTTC
CDR3 protein: CASIGVGQGYEQYF

clone size: .
D gene: TRBD1
J gene: TRBJ1-4
V gene: TRBV6-5
CDR3 DNA: TGTGCCAGCAGTTTAAGGGGACAGGGGGGTGAAAAACTGTTTTTT
CDR3 protein: CASSLRGQGGEKLFF

clone size: .
D gene: TRBD2
J gene: TRBJ2-1
V gene: TRBV28
CDR3 DNA: TGTGCCAGCAGGGACCTAGCGGGACCCTACAATGAGCAGTTCTTC
CDR3 protein: CASRDLAGPYNEQFF

clone size: .
D gene: .
J gene: TRBJ2-7
V gene: TRBV6-2/TRBV6-3
CDR3 DNA: TGTGCCAGCAGCCGAAATAACGAGCAGTACTTC
CDR3 protein: CASSRNNEQYF

clone size: .
D gene: TRBD1
J gene: TRBJ2-7
V gene: TRBV28
CDR3 DNA: TGTGCCAGCAACCGACAGGGTACCACCTACGAGCAGTACTTC
CDR3 protein: CASNRQGTTYEQYF

clone size: .
D gene: TRBD1
J gene: TRBJ1-1
V gene: TRBV5-5
CDR3 DNA: TGTGCCAGCAGCTCCTACAGGGGGTCGTCTTTCTTT
CDR3 protein: CASSSYRGSSFF

clone size: few
D gene: .
J gene: TRBJ2-7
V gene: TRBV3-1
CDR3 DNA: TGTGCCAGCAGCCACGGACAGAGCTCCTACGAGCAGTACTTC
CDR3 protein: CASSHGQSSYEQYF

clone size: .
D gene: .
J gene: TRBJ2-7
V gene: TRBV14
CDR3 DNA: TGTGCCAGCAGCCAAGGGGGGGGCCTTTACGAGCAGTACTTC
CDR3 protein: CASSQGGGLYEQYF

clone size: few
D gene: .
J gene: TRBJ2-7
V gene: TRBV6-2/TRBV6-3
CDR3 DNA: TGTGCCAGCAGCAAGACTACTGGCCCCTACGAGCAGTACTTC
CDR3 protein: CASSKTTGPYEQYF

clone size: many
D gene: .
J gene: TRBJ2-2
V gene: TRBV28
CDR3 DNA: TGTGCCAGCAGTTACTGGAGGGCGAACACCGGGGAGCTGTTTTTT
CDR3 protein: CASSYWRANTGELFF

clone size: few
D gene: .
J gene: TRBJ2-7
V gene: TRBV4-1
CDR3 DNA: TGCGCCAGCAGCCAAGGACTAGAGGGGCCCTACGAGCAGTACTTC
CDR3 protein: CASSQGLEGPYEQYF

clone size: once
D gene: .
J gene: TRBJ1-4
V gene: TRBV7-2
CDR3 DNA: TGTGCCAGCAGCACGCGACAGGATGATGAAAAACTGTTTTTT
CDR3 protein: CASSTRQDDEKLFF

clone size: .
D gene: TRBD1
J gene: TRBJ2-7
V gene: TRBV20-1
CDR3 DNA: TGCAGTGCTGATGACAGGGGCACCTCCTACGAGCAGTACTTC
CDR3 protein: CSADDRGTSYEQYF

clone size: .
D gene: TRBD2
J gene: TRBJ2-5
V gene: TRBV18
CDR3 DNA: TGTGCCAGCTCACCCCAGATGACTAGCGGCCAAGAGACCCAGTACTTC
CDR3 protein: CASSPQMTSGQETQYF

clone size: few
D gene: TRBD2
J gene: TRBJ2-7
V gene: TRBV7-9
CDR3 DNA: TGTGCCAGCAGACGAGCGGGAGTTAGTCACGAGCAGTACTTC
CDR3 protein: CASRRAGVSHEQYF

clone size: .
D gene: TRBD2
J gene: TRBJ2-4
V gene: TRBV3-1
CDR3 DNA: TGTGCCAGCAGCCAAGATGCGGGAGGCAAAAACATTCAGTACTTC
CDR3 protein: CASSQDAGGKNIQYF

clone size: .
D gene: .
J gene: TRBJ1-1
V gene: TRBV9
CDR3 DNA: TGTGCCAGCAGCGTAGAAGGGGCCGCTGAAGCTTTCTTT
CDR3 protein: CASSVEGAAEAFF

clone size: .
D gene: .
J gene: TRBJ2-4
V gene: TRBV18
CDR3 DNA: TGTGCCAGCTCACCTAGTCTCAAAAACATTCAGTACTTC
CDR3 protein: CASSPSLKNIQYF

clone size: few
D gene: .
J gene: TRBJ1-3
V gene: TRBV20-1
CDR3 DNA: TGCAGTGCTAGAGATCTCAGGACACTGAGCTCTGGAAACACCATATATTTT
CDR3 protein: CSARDLRTLSSGNTIYF

clone size: .
D gene: .
J gene: TRBJ2-2
V gene: TRBV10-3
CDR3 DNA: TGTGCCATCAGTGCGCCCACAGGGCTAGCGGTGAACACCGGGGAGCTGTTTTTT
CDR3 protein: CAISAPTGLAVNTGELFF

clone size: .
D gene: .
J gene: TRBJ1-2
V gene: TRBV20-1
CDR3 DNA: TGCAGTGCTCTCGGGACGTCCGGCTACACCTTC
CDR3 protein: CSALGTSGYTF

clone size: .
D gene: TRBD2
J gene: TRBJ2-2
V gene: TRBV4-1
CDR3 DNA: TGCGCCAGCAGCCAATTACTAGCGGCGAACACCGGGGAGCTGTTTTTT
CDR3 protein: CASSQLLAANTGELFF

clone size: few
D gene: TRBD1
J gene: TRBJ1-1
V gene: TRBV3-1
CDR3 DNA: TGTGCCAGCAGCCCCACCTCCTCGACAGGGGGCAAGACTGAAGCTTTCTTT
CDR3 protein: CASSPTSSTGGKTEAFF

clone size: few
D gene: TRBD1
J gene: TRBJ1-4
V gene: TRBV7-9
CDR3 DNA: TGTGCCAGCAGCCCCCAGACAGGGGGCAATGAAAAACTGTTTTTT
CDR3 protein: CASSPQTGGNEKLFF

clone size: .
D gene: .
J gene: TRBJ2-1
V gene: TRBV2
CDR3 DNA: TGTGCCAGCATCAAACGGGGAGCCAATGAGCAGTTCTTC
CDR3 protein: CASIKRGANEQFF

clone size: many
D gene: TRBD1
J gene: TRBJ2-5
V gene: TRBV2
CDR3 DNA: TGTGCCAGCAAGGCCGGGGACAGGGAGACCCAGTACTTC
CDR3 protein: CASKAGDRETQYF

clone size: .
D gene: .
J gene: TRBJ2-1
V gene: TRBV20-1
CDR3 DNA: TGCAGTGCTAGACTAGCAAGCTCCTACAATGAGCAGTTCTTC
CDR3 protein: CSARLASSYNEQFF

clone size: few
D gene: .
J gene: TRBJ2-2
V gene: TRBV10-3
CDR3 DNA: TGTGCCATCAGTTCCGTCACCGGGGAGCTGTTTTTT
CDR3 protein: CAISSVTGELFF

clone size: .
D gene: .
J gene: TRBJ1-4
V gene: TRBV20-1
CDR3 DNA: TGCAGTGCTAGAGTCCTCGCGGAGGAGATTGAAAAACTGTTTTTT
CDR3 protein: CSARVLAEEIEKLFF

clone size: few
D gene: .
J gene: TRBJ2-7
V gene: TRBV23-1
CDR3 DNA: TGCGCCAGCAGTCAATCCAAAAGTGACGGGTACGAGCAGTACTTC
CDR3 protein: CASSQSKSDGYEQYF